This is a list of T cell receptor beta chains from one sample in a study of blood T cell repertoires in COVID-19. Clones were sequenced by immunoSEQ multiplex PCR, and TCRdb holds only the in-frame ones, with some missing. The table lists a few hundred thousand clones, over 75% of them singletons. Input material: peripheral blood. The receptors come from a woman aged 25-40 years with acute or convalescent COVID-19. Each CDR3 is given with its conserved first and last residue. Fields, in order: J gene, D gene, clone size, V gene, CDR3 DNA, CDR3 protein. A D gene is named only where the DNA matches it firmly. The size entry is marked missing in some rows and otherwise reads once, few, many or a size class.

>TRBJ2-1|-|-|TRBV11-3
TGTGCCAGCAGCTACGGAGGGCCTTCCTACAATGAGCAGTTCTTC
CASSYGGPSYNEQFF
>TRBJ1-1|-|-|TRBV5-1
TGCGCCAGCAGCGCGGGACTGCCGAACACTGAAGCTTTCTTT
CASSAGLPNTEAFF
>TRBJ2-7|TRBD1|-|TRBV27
TGTGCCAGCAGATGGGGAGGGGACAGGGGGCTTTACGAGCAGTACTTC
CASRWGGDRGLYEQYF
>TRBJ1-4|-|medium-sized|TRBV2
TGTGCCAGCAGTGAACCTTTCCGTGAAAAACTGTTTTTT
CASSEPFREKLFF
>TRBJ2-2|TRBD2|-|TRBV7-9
TGTGCCAGCAGCTCGGGACTAGCGGTTCTCAACACCGGGGAGCTGTTTTTT
CASSSGLAVLNTGELFF
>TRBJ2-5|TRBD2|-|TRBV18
TGTGCCAGCTCAGGCCTAGCGGGAGGGGTCGAGACCCAGTACTTC
CASSGLAGGVETQYF
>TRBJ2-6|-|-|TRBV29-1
TGCAGCGTTTCAGGGGCCGGGGCCAACGTCCTGACTTTC
CSVSGAGANVLTF
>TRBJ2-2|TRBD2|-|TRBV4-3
TGCGCCAGCAGCCATCTCGCGGGAGTAGACACCGGGGAGCTGTTTTTT
CASSHLAGVDTGELFF
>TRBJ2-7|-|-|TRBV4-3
TGCGCCAGCAGCCATAGCCAGGGGTACGAGCAGTACTTC
CASSHSQGYEQYF
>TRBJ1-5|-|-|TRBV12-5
TGTGCTAGTGTCCGGGGGAATCAGCCCCAGCATTTT
CASVRGNQPQHF
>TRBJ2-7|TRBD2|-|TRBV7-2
TGTGCCAGCAGCCTTTGGACTAGCGGGAGGGCCTACGAGCAGTACTTC
CASSLWTSGRAYEQYF
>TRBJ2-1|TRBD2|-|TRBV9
TGTGCCAGCAGCGTGAGCGGGAGCGATAACAATGAGCAGTTCTTC
CASSVSGSDNNEQFF
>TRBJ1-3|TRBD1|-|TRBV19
TGTGCCAGTAAGCTCTCCGGACAGGGTATTGGAAACACCATATATTTT
CASKLSGQGIGNTIYF
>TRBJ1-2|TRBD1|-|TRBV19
TGTGCCAGTACCCCGGACAGGGGGCGACGCTATGGCTACACCTTC
CASTPDRGRRYGYTF
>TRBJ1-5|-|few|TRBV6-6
TGTGCCAGCAGTTACTTAGCGGAGCAGCCCCAGCATTTT
CASSYLAEQPQHF
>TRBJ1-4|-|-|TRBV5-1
TGCGCCAGCAGCTTCGGGTACCGTGAAAAACTGTTTTTT
CASSFGYREKLFF
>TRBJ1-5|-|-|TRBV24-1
TGTGCCACCAGTGAACTGGGGCAGGTAGGCTATTCGAGCAATCAGCCCCAGCATTTT
CATSELGQVGYSSNQPQHF
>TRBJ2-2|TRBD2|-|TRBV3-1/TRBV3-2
TGTGCCAGCAGCTCTCAAGGGACTAGCGGGCGTACCGGGGAGCTGTTTTTT
CASSSQGTSGRTGELFF
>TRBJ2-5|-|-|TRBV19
TGTGCCAGTAGTATAGATGGACAGCTGGACCAAGAGACCCAGTACTTC
CASSIDGQLDQETQYF
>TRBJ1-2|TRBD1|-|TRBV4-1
TGCGCCAGCAGCCTGAACCTCGGACAGGGCGATGGCTACACCTTC
CASSLNLGQGDGYTF
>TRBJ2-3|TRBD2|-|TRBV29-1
TGCAGCGGACTAGCAGGCACAGATACGCAGTATTTT
CSGLAGTDTQYF
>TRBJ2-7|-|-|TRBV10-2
TGCGCCAGCAGTGAGGGGCAGTCCTACGAGCAGTACTTC
CASSEGQSYEQYF
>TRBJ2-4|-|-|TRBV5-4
TGTGCCAGCAGCTTGGATAGAGGATTAGCCAAAAACATTCAGTACTTC
CASSLDRGLAKNIQYF
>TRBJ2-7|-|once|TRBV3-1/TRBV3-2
TGTGCCAGCAGCCCACAGGGCTACGAGCAGTACTTC
CASSPQGYEQYF
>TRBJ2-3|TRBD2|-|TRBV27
TGTGCCAGCCGGTATTGGGCTAGCGGGAGCACAGATACGCAGTATTTT
CASRYWASGSTDTQYF
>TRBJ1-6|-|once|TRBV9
TGTGCCAGCAGCCCACTGCCCCTTAGCTCCTATAATTCACCCCTCCACTTT
CASSPLPLSSYNSPLHF
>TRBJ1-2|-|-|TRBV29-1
TGCAGCGTTGAGGCTGGGGCCTATGGCTACACCTTC
CSVEAGAYGYTF
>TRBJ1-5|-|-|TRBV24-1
TGTGCCACCAGTGACTCAGGGAATCAGCCCCAGCATTTT
CATSDSGNQPQHF
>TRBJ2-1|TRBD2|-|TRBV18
TGTGCCAGCTCACCACGGCGGGGAGGGAGACACAATGAGCAGTTCTTC
CASSPRRGGRHNEQFF
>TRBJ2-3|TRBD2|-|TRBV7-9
TGTGCCAGCAGCTCCCAAGGGAGGGGTAGCTTAGATACGCAGTATTTT
CASSSQGRGSLDTQYF
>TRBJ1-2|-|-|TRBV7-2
TGTGCCAGCAGCTTACGGGTGGCAGAGAGAGATGGCTACACCTTC
CASSLRVAERDGYTF
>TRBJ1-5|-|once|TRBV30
TGTGCCTGGAGTGTACAGGGTAGTCAGCCCCAGCATTTT
CAWSVQGSQPQHF
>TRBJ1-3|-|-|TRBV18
TGTGCCAGCTCACCTGGTCGTCAATCCTATGGAAACACCATATATTTT
CASSPGRQSYGNTIYF
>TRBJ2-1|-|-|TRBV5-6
TGTGCCAGCAGCTTTCGGCGGGATGAGCAGTTCTTC
CASSFRRDEQFF
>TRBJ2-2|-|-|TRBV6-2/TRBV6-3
TGTGCCAGCAGTCTTTTAGCCTACGGCGGGGAGCTGTTTTTT
CASSLLAYGGELFF
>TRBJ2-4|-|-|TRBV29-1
TGCAGCGTTGAAGACTTTCGGACAACCCTCAAAAACATTCAGTACTTC
CSVEDFRTTLKNIQYF
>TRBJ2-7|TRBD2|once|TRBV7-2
TGTGCCAGCACCCTAGCCGGGACTAGTGCCTCCTACGAGCAGTACTTC
CASTLAGTSASYEQYF
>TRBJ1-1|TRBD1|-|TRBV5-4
TGTGCCAGCAGCTTCACAGGGGGGAACACTGAAGCTTTCTTT
CASSFTGGNTEAFF
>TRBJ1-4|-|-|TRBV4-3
TGCGCCAGCAGCTATAACCTGGCCCTTAATGAAAAACTGTTTTTT
CASSYNLALNEKLFF
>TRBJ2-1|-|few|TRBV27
TGTGCCAGCAGTTTGTCTCGCAATGAGCAGTTCTTC
CASSLSRNEQFF
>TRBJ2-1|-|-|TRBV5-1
TGCGCCAGCAGCTTGGTGGGGGGCTCCTACAATGAGCAGTTCTTC
CASSLVGGSYNEQFF
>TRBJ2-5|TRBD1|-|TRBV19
TGTGCCAGTAGTTCGGGACAGCTCCTCGGAGAGACCCAGTACTTC
CASSSGQLLGETQYF
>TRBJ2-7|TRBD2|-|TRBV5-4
TGTGCCAGCAGCTTAAAAGCGGGGGTCTACGAGCAGTACTTC
CASSLKAGVYEQYF
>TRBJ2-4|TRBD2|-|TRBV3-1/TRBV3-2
TGTGCCAGCAGCCAAGATTGGCTTAAAGCGGGAGGAACCGATGTAGCCAAAAACATTCAGTACTTC
CASSQDWLKAGGTDVAKNIQYF
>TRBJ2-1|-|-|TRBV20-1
TGCAGTGTCCCACACTACAATGAGCAGTTCTTC
CSVPHYNEQFF
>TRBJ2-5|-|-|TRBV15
TGTGCCACCAGAGGAACAGGGCAGGCCCAGTACTTC
CATRGTGQAQYF
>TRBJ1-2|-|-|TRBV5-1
TGCGCCAGCAGCTCGAATCAGGGGAACTATGGCTACACCTTC
CASSSNQGNYGYTF
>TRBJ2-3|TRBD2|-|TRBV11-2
TGTGCCAGCAGCTTAATCGGGACTAGCGGTGCCACAGATACGCAGTATTTT
CASSLIGTSGATDTQYF
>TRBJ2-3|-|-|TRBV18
TGTGCCAGCTCACCACTGGGACCCCCGGGAGCAGATACGCAGTATTTT
CASSPLGPPGADTQYF
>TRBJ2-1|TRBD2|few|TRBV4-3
TGCGCCAGCAGCCAAATGACTAGCGGGAATACTGAGCAGTTCTTC
CASSQMTSGNTEQFF